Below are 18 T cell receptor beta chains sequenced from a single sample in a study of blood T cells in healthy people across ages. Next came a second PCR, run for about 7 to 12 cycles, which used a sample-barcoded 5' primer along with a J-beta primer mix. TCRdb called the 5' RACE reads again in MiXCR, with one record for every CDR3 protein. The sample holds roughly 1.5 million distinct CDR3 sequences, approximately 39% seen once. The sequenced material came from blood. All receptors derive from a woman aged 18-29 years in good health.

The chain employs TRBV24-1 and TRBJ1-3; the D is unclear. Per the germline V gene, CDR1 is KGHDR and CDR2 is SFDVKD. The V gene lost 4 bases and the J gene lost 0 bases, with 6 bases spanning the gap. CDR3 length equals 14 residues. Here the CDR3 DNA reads TGTGCCACCAGTGAAGGCATCTCTGGAAACACCATATATTTT. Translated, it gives CATSEGISGNTIYF.

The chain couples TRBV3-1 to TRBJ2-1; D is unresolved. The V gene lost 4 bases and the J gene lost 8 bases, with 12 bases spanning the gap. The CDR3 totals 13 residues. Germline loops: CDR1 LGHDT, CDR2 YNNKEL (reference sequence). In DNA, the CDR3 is TGTGCCAGCAGCCGGGGATGGGCGGATGAGCAGTTCTTC. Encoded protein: CASSRGWADEQFF.

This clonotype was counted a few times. In DNA form, the CDR3 reads TGTGCCAGCAGCCCGAGATATAGCGGGAGCTGGCCAGATACGCAGTATTTT. Protein: CASSPRYSGSWPDTQYF. The V call is TRBV9, the J call TRBJ2-3; 9 bases fit TRBD2. With V trimmed by 4 bases and J by 4 bases, 13 bases remained unmatched. Germline CDR1 and CDR2: SGDLS and YYNGEE. This CDR3 contains 17 residues.

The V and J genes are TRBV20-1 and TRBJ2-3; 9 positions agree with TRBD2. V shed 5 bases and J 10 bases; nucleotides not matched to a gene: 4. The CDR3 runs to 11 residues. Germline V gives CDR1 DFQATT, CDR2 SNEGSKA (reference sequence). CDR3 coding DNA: TGCAGTGCTTTTAGCGGGAGTGCGCAGTATTTT. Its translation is CSAFSGSAQYF.

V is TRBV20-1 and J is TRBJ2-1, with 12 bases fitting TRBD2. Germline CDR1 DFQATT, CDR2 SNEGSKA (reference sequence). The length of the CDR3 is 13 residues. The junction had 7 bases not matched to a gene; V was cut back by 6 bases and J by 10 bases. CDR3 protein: CSAGRLAGVEQFF. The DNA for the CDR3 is TGCAGTGCGGGTAGACTAGCGGGAGTGGAGCAGTTCTTC.

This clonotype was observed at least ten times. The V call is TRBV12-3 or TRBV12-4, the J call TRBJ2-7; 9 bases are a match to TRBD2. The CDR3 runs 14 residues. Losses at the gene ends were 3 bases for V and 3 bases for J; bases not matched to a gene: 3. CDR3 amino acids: CASSFISGGYEQYF. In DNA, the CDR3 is TGTGCCAGCAGTTTTATTAGCGGGGGCTACGAGCAGTACTTC.

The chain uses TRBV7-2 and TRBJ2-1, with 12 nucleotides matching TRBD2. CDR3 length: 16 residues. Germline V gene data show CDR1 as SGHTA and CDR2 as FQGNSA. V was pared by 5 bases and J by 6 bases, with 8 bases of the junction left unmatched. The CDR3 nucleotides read TGTGCCAGCAGCCGAGAAACGGGACTAGCGGGCAATGAGCAGTTCTTC. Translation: CASSRETGLAGNEQFF.

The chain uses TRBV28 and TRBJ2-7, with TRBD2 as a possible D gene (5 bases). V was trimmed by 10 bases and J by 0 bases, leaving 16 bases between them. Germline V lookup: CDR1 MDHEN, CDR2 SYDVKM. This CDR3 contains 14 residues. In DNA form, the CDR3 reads TGTGCCACCGAGGATCGGAGGAGCTCCTACGAGCAGTACTTC. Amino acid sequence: CATEDRRSSYEQYF.

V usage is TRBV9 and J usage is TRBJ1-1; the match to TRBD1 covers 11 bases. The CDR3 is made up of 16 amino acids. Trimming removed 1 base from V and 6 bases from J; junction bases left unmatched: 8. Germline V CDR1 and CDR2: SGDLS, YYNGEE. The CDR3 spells CASSVQPDRGLSEAFF. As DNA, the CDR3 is TGTGCCAGCAGCGTACAACCGGACAGGGGGCTATCTGAAGCTTTCTTT.

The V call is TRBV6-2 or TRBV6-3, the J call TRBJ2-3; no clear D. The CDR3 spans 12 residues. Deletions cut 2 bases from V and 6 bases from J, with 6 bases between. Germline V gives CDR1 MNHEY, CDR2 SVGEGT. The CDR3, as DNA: TGTGCCAGCAGTTACGTTCCCGATACGCAGTATTTT. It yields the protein CASSYVPDTQYF.

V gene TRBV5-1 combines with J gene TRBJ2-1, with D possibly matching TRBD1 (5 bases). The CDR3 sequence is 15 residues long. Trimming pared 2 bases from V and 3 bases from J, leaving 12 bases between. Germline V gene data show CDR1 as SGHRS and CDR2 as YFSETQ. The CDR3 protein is CASSLFDRDYNEQFF. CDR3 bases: TGCGCCAGCAGCTTATTCGACAGAGACTACAATGAGCAGTTCTTC.

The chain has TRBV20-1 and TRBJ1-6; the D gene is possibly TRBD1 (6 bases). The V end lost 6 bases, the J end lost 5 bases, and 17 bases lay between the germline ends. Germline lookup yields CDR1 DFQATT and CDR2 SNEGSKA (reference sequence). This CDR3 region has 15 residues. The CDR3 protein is CSAIAQGTNNSPLHF. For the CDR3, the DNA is TGCAGTGCCATCGCCCAGGGGACCAATAATTCACCCCTCCACTTT.

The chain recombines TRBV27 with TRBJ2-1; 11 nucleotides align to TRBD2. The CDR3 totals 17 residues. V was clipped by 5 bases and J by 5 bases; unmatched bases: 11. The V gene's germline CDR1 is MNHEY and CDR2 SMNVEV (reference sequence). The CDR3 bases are TGTGCCAGCAGTCCACACCGACTAGCGGGGTTAAACAATGAGCAGTTCTTC. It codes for CASSPHRLAGLNNEQFF.

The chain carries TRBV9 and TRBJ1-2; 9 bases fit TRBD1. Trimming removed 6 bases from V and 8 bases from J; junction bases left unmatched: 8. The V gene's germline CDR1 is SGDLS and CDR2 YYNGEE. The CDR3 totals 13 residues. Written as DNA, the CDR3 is TGTGCCAGCAACTGGACAGGGGATCAAGGCTACACCTTC. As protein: CASNWTGDQGYTF.

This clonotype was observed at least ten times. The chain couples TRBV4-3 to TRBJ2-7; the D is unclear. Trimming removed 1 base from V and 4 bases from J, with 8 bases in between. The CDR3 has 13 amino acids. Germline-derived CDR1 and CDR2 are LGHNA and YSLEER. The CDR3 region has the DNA TGCGCCAGCAGCCAAGGGGTTGGGTACGAGCAGTACTTC. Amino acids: CASSQGVGYEQYF.

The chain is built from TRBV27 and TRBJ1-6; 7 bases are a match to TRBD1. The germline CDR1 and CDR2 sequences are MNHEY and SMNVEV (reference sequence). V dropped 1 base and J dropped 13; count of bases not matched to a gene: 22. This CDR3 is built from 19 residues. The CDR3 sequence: CASSLWFNPDRALSLPLHF. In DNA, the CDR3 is TGTGCCAGCAGTTTATGGTTCAACCCCGACAGGGCCCTCTCGCTCCCCCTCCACTTT.

CDR3 sequence: CASSTTANEQYF. The CDR3 region has the DNA TGTGCCAGCAGCACGACAGCCAATGAGCAGTACTTC. The V gene is TRBV6-2 or TRBV6-3, the J gene TRBJ2-7; weak D call: TRBD1 (5 bases). Germline CDR1 is MNHEY and CDR2 is SVGEGT. CDR3 length equals 12 residues. Deletions cut 6 bases from V and 7 bases from J, with 13 bases between.

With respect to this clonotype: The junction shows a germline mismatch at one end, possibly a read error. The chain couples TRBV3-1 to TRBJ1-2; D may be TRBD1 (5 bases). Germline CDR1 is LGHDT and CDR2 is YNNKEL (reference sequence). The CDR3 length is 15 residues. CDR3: CASNQDPGTVYGYTF. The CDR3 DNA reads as TGTGCCAGCAACCAAGATCCCGGGACCGTATATGGCTACACCTTC.